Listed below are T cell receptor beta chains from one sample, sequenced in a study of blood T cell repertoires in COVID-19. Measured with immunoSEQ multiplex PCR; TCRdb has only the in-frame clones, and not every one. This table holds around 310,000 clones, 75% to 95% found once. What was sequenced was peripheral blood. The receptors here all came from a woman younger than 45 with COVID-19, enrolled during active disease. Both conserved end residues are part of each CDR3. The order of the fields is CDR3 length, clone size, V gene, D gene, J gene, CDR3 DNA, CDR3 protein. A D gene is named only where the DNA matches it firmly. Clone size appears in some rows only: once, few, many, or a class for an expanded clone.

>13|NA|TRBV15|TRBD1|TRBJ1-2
TGTGCCACCAGCACACAGGGGAACTATGGCTACACCTTC
CATSTQGNYGYTF
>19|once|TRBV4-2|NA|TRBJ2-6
TGTGCCAGCAGCCAAGATCATCGGGGCGGGGTCTCTGGGGCCAACGTCCTGACTTTC
CASSQDHRGGVSGANVLTF
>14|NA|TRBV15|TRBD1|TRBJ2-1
TGTGCCACCTCAAGGACAGGGTCCTACAATGAGCAGTTCTTC
CATSRTGSYNEQFF
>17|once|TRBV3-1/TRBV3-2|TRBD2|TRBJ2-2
TGTGCCAGCAGCCAAGCTTCTAGCGGGAGAAATACCGGGGAGCTGTTTTTT
CASSQASSGRNTGELFF
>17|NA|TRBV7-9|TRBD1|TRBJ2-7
TGTGCCAGCAGCTTAGGTGGTGGGACAGGAACGAACTACGAGCAGTACTTC
CASSLGGGTGTNYEQYF
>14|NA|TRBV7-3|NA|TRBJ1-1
TGTGCCAGCAGCTTGGTAGCAGGGGAAGTTGAAGCTTTCTTT
CASSLVAGEVEAFF
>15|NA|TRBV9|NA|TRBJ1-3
TGTGCCAGCAGCGCTCGACAGGCCTCTGGAAACACCATATATTTT
CASSARQASGNTIYF
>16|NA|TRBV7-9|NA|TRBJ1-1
TGTGCCAGCAGCCCCGCAAGACAGCCGGGGAACACTGAAGCTTTCTTT
CASSPARQPGNTEAFF
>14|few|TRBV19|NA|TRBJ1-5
TGTGCCAGTAGTATGCGACAGACAAATCAGCCCCAGCATTTT
CASSMRQTNQPQHF
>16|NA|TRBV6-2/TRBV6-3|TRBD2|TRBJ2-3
TGTGCCAGCAGTTCTCACTTAAGCGGGAGTGCAGATACGCAGTATTTT
CASSSHLSGSADTQYF
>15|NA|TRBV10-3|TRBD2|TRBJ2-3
TGTGCCATCAGTTCAGCGGGAGAACGGCTAGATACGCAGTATTTT
CAISSAGERLDTQYF
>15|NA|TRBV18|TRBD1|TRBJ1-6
TGTGCCAGCTCACCATCCGGGACAGGGGACTCACCCCTCCACTTT
CASSPSGTGDSPLHF
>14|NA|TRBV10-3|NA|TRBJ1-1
TGTGCCATCAGGGGAACAGGGAGCAACACTGAAGCTTTCTTT
CAIRGTGSNTEAFF
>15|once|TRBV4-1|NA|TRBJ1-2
TGCGCCAGCAGCCAAGTAGCGGGTTTTGACTATGGCTACACCTTC
CASSQVAGFDYGYTF
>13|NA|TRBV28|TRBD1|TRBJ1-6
TGTGCCAGCAGTTTGGACAGGAATTCACCCCTCCACTTT
CASSLDRNSPLHF
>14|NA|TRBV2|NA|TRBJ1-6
TGTGCCAGCAGTGGCAGGATAGGAAATTCACCCCTCCACTTT
CASSGRIGNSPLHF
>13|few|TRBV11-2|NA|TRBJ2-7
TGTGCCAGCACCCTGGGGGCATCGTACGAGCAGTACTTC
CASTLGASYEQYF
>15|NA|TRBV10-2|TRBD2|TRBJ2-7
TGCGCCAGCAGCCCTGAGCGGGGCCTATCCTACGAGCAGTACTTC
CASSPERGLSYEQYF
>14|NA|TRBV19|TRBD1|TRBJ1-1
TGTGCCAGTAGCCTAACGACAGGGAAGACTGAAGCTTTCTTT
CASSLTTGKTEAFF
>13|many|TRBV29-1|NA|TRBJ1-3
TGCAGCGTCGAAGTCAACTCTGGAAACACCATATATTTT
CSVEVNSGNTIYF
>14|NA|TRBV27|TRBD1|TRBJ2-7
TGTGCCAGCAGTTTATCGGTACAGGGGTGGGAGCAGTACTTC
CASSLSVQGWEQYF
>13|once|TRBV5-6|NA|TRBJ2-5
TGTGCCAGCAGCCCGGACAACCAAGAGACCCAGTACTTC
CASSPDNQETQYF
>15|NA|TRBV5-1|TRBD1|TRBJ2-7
TGCGCCAGCAGTTTCCTGGGGGACAGCACATACGAGCAGTACTTC
CASSFLGDSTYEQYF